Sequencing of this T cell receptor (beta chain) was carried out in a study of identifying expanded T cells in peripheral blood. As to this clone: Its target is unknown.

The study, taken as a whole, reports: Over two and four weeks, about 15 and 19 clones changed, versus more than 1 between replicates.

No infections or other immune events were documented during collection. Measured with immunoSEQ multiplex PCR; TCRdb has only the in-frame clones, and not every one. The data show over 90,000 clones, about 91% seen once. V was pared by 3 bases and J by 1 base, with 7 bases of the junction left unmatched. The CDR3 consists of 17 residues. The V gene's germline CDR1 is KGHSH and CDR2 LQKENI. The sample taken for sequencing was blood. The gene calls are TRBV18 and TRBJ2-1, with 9 bases matching TRBD2. The TCR comes from a person aged 18-69 years in good health. The chain's CDR3 is CASSPVLSGSSYNEQFF. CDR3 nucleotides: TGTGCCAGCTCACCTGTTCTTAGCGGGAGTTCCTACAATGAGCAGTTCTTC.